These 21 T cell receptor beta chains originate from one sample sequenced in a study of CDR3 diversity in severe acne. TCRdb ran MiXCR on the PCR reads and lists one entry per CDR3 protein. This sample has approximately 80,000 distinct CDR3 sequences, with 45% to 55% found just once. Sequenced sample: blood. All receptors come from a male donor in good health, without acne.

Worth noting for this clonotype: Germline and junction disagree at one end, which may indicate a read error. V usage is TRBV29-1 and J usage is TRBJ2-5; 9 bases fit TRBD2. CDR3 length equals 14 residues. In germline, CDR1 is SQVTM, CDR2 ANQGSEA. DNA of the CDR3: TGCAGCGTTGTGCCTAGCGGGACCCAAGAGGCCCAGTATTTC. It yields the protein CSVVPSGTQEAQYF.

The rearrangement uses TRBV6-4 and TRBJ1-6, with D perhaps matching TRBD1 (6 bases). Trimming shortened V by 6 bases and J by 7 bases, and 7 bases separated the two germline ends. CDR3 length equals 12 residues. The germline CDR1 and CDR2 sequences are MRHNA and SNTAGT. The CDR3 loop is CASRQGNSPLHF. The CDR3 nucleotides are TGTGCCAGCAGACAGGGAAATTCACCCCTCCACTTT.

As for this clonotype: This CDR3 is missing its conserved last phenylalanine or tryptophan, likely due to a read error. The DNA is left out, because the CDR3 cannot be placed on it with certainty; the CDR3 is given as TCRdb lists it. The chain has TRBV2 and TRBJ1-4. CDR1 is SNHLY and CDR2 is FYNNEI in the germline V gene. The CDR3 is 14 residues long, ends included. The CDR3 region is CASSMGLENYFRLG.

This chain uses TRBV7-9 with TRBJ1-1; 8 bases line up with TRBD1. The junction had 2 bases not matched to a gene; V was cut back by 5 bases and J by 6 bases. The CDR3 extends over 12 amino acids. Germline CDR1 and CDR2: SEHNR and FQNEAQ (reference sequence). Here the CDR3 reads CASSVQGAEAFF. In DNA form, the CDR3 reads TGTGCCAGCAGCGTACAGGGGGCTGAAGCTTTCTTT.

The chain employs TRBV19 and TRBJ1-5; 7 nucleotides agree with TRBD1. The CDR3 has 14 amino acids. Unmatched junction bases numbered 6, after V lost 5 bases and J lost 5 bases. Germline CDR1 and CDR2: LNHDA and SQIVND (reference sequence). CDR3 amino acids: CASSSGQADQPQHF. CDR3 in DNA: TGTGCCAGTAGTTCCGGACAGGCGGATCAGCCCCAGCATTTT.

The chain combines TRBV20-1 with TRBJ2-7; 7 bases fit TRBD1. This CDR3 is built from 14 residues. CDR1 and CDR2 (germline): DFQATT, SNEGSKA (reference sequence). V was pared by 6 bases and J by 2 bases, with 10 bases of the junction left unmatched. DNA for the CDR3: TGCAGTGCCCCTAGACAGGGTGGAACCTACGAGCAGTACTTC. It is translated as CSAPRQGGTYEQYF.

This clonotype was observed a handful of times. The V and J genes are TRBV24-1 and TRBJ1-4; 8 bases align to TRBD1. Trimming at V came to 4 bases and at J to 6 bases, leaving 12 bases not matched to a gene. Germline values: CDR1 KGHDR, CDR2 SFDVKD. The CDR3 has 17 amino acids. The CDR3 DNA is TGTGCCACCAGTGAATGGGACAGGCCCGGCTCGGATGAAAAACTGTTTTTT. This translates into CATSEWDRPGSDEKLFF.

V and J are TRBV6-1 and TRBJ1-2, with D possibly TRBD1 on 5 matching bases. CDR1 is MNHNS and CDR2 is SASEGT in the germline V gene. The CDR3 runs to 14 residues. V lost 6 bases, J lost 7 bases, and 18 bases lay in between. CDR3 protein: CASRRVPGNTGYTF. The CDR3, as DNA: TGTGCCAGCAGGAGGGTCCCAGGGAACACTGGCTACACCTTC.

A word on this clonotype: Since the CDR3 does not end with the conserved phenylalanine or tryptophan, this likely comes from a read error. The CDR3 DNA follows: TGTGCCAGCTCACAGGCTGGGGAGCTGTTTCTT. It translates to CASSQAGELFL. The rearrangement uses TRBV18 and TRBJ2-2; D is unclear. The CDR3 is made up of 11 amino acids. The V gene lost 4 bases and the J gene lost 8 bases, with 5 bases spanning the gap. Per the germline V gene, CDR1 is KGHSH and CDR2 is LQKENI.

The rearrangement uses TRBV25-1 and TRBJ2-3; TRBD2 aligns across 9 bases. The trim removed 6 bases at V and 7 bases at J, leaving 17 bases unmatched. Germline loops: CDR1 MGHDK, CDR2 SYGVNS. CDR3 length: 17 residues. The CDR3 sequence: CASSQSHAGGLSNTQYF. The CDR3, as DNA: TGTGCCAGCAGCCAATCTCACGCGGGAGGGCTTTCAAATACGCAGTATTTT.

The chain uses TRBV10-3 and TRBJ2-7; 8 bases are shared with TRBD1. CDR1 and CDR2 from the germline V gene are ENHRY and SYGVKD. Losses at the gene ends were 3 bases for V and 1 base for J; bases not matched to a gene: 11. The CDR3 is made up of 17 amino acids. In DNA form, the CDR3 reads TGTGCCATCAGTGACGTACCTCGGACAGGGCTATCCTACGAGCAGTACTTC. This sequence encodes CAISDVPRTGLSYEQYF.

This clonotype was seen only a few times. The rearrangement uses TRBV20-1 and TRBJ2-2; D gene ambiguous. The V gene lost 0 bases and the J gene lost 5 bases, with 10 bases spanning the gap. The CDR3 is 14 amino acids. Looked up from germline, CDR1 is DFQATT and CDR2 is SNEGSKA (reference sequence). CDR3 region: CSARDDGTTGELFF. The CDR3 coding sequence is TGCAGTGCTAGAGATGACGGAACGACCGGGGAGCTGTTTTTT.

V gene TRBV11-2 combines with J gene TRBJ2-3; D is possibly TRBD1 (6 bases). With 4 bases removed from V and 5 bases from J, the gap between germline ends came to 13 bases. Germline CDR1 is SGHAT and CDR2 is FQNNGV. The CDR3 covers 14 residues. The CDR3 nucleotides are TGTGCCAGCAGCTCATACAGGGATGGAGATACGCAGTATTTT. Translation: CASSSYRDGDTQYF.

As to this clonotype: A read error may produce the germline difference seen at one junction end. This sequence joins TRBV11-2 and TRBJ2-7; D is undetermined. This CDR3 contains 13 residues. The germline CDR1 and CDR2 sequences are SGHAT and FQNNGV. Here the CDR3 reads CASSPTPYYGQYF. In DNA form, the CDR3 reads TGTGCCAGCAGCCCGACGCCGTACTACGGGCAGTACTTC.

The chain carries TRBV28 and TRBJ1-4, with D possibly TRBD1 on 5 matching bases. The germline V gene has CDR1 MDHEN and CDR2 SYDVKM. Between the trimmed V and J ends, which lost 4 bases and 2 bases, there was a span of 11 bases. This CDR3 has 15 residues. The CDR3 sequence is CASSSLGVTNEKLFF. The CDR3 region has the DNA TGTGCCAGCAGTTCCCTGGGGGTTACTAATGAAAAACTGTTTTTT.

This clonotype was found many times. The J gene is TRBJ2-3, the V gene TRBV29-1; TRBD1 might be the D (6 bases). The CDR3 contains 17 residues. Germline loops: CDR1 SQVTM, CDR2 ANQGSEA. The germline V and J ends were trimmed by 0 bases and 1 base, with 17 bases remaining between them. For the CDR3, the DNA is TGCAGCGTTGAAGAGGCTGCTGGGGGCGGAGGCACAGATACGCAGTATTTT. Amino acids: CSVEEAAGGGGTDTQYF.

Worth noting for this clonotype: The CDR3 end shows no conserved phenylalanine or tryptophan, and so a read error is likely. The DNA for the CDR3 is TGTGCCAGCAGTGACTCTAGCGGGGGAGCCACCGGGGAGCTGTTTTAT. This encodes CASSDSSGGATGELFY. V gene TRBV6-4 combines with J gene TRBJ2-2, with 9 positions matching TRBD2. Trimming took 0 bases from V and 4 from J; bases not matched to a gene: 3. Germline CDR1 reads MRHNA; CDR2 reads SNTAGT. The CDR3 extends over 16 amino acids.

V and J are TRBV7-8 and TRBJ2-3; a possible D gene is TRBD2 (7 bases). CDR1 and CDR2 from the germline V gene are SGHVS and FQNEAQ. Trimming left V 0 bases short and J 6 bases short, with 13 bases between. This CDR3 has 15 amino acids. The CDR3 nucleotides are TGTGCCAGCAGCTTAGCGGGGGGGGCCAGGGATACGCAGTATTTT. As protein: CASSLAGGARDTQYF.

This clonotype was detected ten times or more. The chain joins TRBV5-8 to TRBJ1-1; D call uncertain. Deletions cut 1 base from V and 11 bases from J, with 30 bases between. Germline lookup yields CDR1 SGHTS and CDR2 YDEGEE. The CDR3 is 18 amino acids. The CDR3 region has the DNA TGTGCCAGCAGCTTGAGTCTCGCGGCCGGGCGCCCGGCGTTGGTGGCTTTCTTT. As protein: CASSLSLAAGRPALVAFF.

This clonotype was found many times. The chain uses TRBV10-1 and TRBJ1-1; the D gene is possibly TRBD1 (5 bases). The V gene lost 5 bases and the J gene lost 3 bases, with 13 bases spanning the gap. The CDR3 has 14 residues. Germline V CDR1 and CDR2: WNHNN, SYGVQD (reference sequence). Written as DNA, the CDR3 is TGCGCCAGCAGTCCAGGGATGGGGGACACTGAAGCTTTCTTT. This sequence encodes CASSPGMGDTEAFF.

The chain combines TRBV2 with TRBJ2-5; the match to TRBD2 covers 7 bases. Germline lookup yields CDR1 SNHLY and CDR2 FYNNEI. J lost 7 bases, V lost 11 bases, and 7 bases had no gene match. The CDR3 is made up of 11 amino acids. The CDR3 sequence: CALRTGGTQYF. The DNA of the CDR3 is TGTGCCCTACGCACGGGGGGGACCCAGTACTTC.